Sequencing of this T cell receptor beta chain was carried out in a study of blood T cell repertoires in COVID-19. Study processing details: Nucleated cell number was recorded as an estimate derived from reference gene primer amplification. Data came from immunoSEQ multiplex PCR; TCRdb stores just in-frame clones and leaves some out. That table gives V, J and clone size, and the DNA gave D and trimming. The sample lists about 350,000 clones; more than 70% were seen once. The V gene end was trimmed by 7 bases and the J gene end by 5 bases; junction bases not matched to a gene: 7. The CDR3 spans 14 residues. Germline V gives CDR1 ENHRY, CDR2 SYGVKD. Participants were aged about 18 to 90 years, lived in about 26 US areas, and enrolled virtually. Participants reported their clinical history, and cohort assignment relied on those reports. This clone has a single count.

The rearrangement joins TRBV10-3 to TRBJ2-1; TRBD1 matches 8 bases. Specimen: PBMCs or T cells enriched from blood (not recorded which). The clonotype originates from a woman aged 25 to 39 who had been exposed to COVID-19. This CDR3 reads CAINSGQVDNEQFF. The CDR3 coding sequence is TGTGCCATCAACTCGGGACAGGTCGACAATGAGCAGTTCTTC.